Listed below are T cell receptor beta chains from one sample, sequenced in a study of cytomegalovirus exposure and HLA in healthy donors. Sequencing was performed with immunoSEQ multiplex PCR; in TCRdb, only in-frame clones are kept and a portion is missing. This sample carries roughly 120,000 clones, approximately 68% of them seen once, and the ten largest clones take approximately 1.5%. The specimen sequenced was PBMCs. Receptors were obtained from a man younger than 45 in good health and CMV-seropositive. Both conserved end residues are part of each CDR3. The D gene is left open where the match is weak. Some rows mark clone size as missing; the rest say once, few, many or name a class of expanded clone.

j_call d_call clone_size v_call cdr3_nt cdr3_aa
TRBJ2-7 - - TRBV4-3 TGCGCCAGCAGCCAAGGCCCCTTGGGGGGAGGCTACGAGCAGTACTTC CASSQGPLGGGYEQYF
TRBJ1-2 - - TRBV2 TGTGCCAGCAGTGAAGCACGGTCGGGTGACTATGGCTACACCTTC CASSEARSGDYGYTF
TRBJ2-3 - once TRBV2 TGTGCCAGCGGAAGGATAAGAGGGGGGGCGGGAGGCACAGATACGCAGTATTTT CASGRIRGGAGGTDTQYF
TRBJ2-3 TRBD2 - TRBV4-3 TGCGCCAGCAGCCAAGGACTAGCGGGATCTTTGACAGATACGCAGTATTTT CASSQGLAGSLTDTQYF
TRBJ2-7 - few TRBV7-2 TGTGCCAGCACCCCTAGGCGGGCTTACGAGCAGTACTTC CASTPRRAYEQYF
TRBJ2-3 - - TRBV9 TGTGCCAGCAGCGTAGCCCAAAGCACAGATACGCAGTATTTT CASSVAQSTDTQYF
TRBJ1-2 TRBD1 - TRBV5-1 TGCGCCAGCAGCTGGCTAGACAGGGGCTATGGCTACACCTTC CASSWLDRGYGYTF
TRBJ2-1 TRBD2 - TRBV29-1 TGCAGCGTTGATACTTGGGAGGGTGAGCAGTTCTTC CSVDTWEGEQFF
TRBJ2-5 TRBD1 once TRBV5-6 TGTGCCAGCAGCTTGGAGGGGGGACAGGTTTCAGAGACCCAGTACTTC CASSLEGGQVSETQYF
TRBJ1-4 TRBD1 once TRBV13 TGTGCCAGCAGCTCCCGGACAGGCATGAATGAAAAACTGTTTTTT CASSSRTGMNEKLFF
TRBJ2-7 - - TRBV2 TGTGCCAGCACTACTACAGGCTACGAGCAGTACTTC CASTTTGYEQYF
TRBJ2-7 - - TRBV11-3 TGTGCCAGCAGCTTAACGGGAGATTACGAGCAGTACTTC CASSLTGDYEQYF
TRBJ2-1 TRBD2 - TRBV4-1 TGCGCCAGCAGCCCCCAGCGGGAGCTCTACAATGAGCAGTTCTTC CASSPQRELYNEQFF
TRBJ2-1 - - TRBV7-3 TGTGCCAACAGCTTAAGACCGGGGAGGCACGGAAATGAGCAGTTCTTC CANSLRPGRHGNEQFF
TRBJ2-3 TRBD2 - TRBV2 TGTGCCAGCAGCGTCACTAGCGGGAGTAAAGATACGCAGTATTTT CASSVTSGSKDTQYF
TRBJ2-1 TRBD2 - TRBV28 TGTGCCAGCAGTTTATCCGGGACTAGCGCATACAATGAGCAGTTCTTC CASSLSGTSAYNEQFF
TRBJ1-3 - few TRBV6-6 TGTGCGTCGGGCAGGGCGAATTTT CASGRANF
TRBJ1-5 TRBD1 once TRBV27 TGTGCCAGCAGTATGGGACAGATGAGCAATCAGCCCCAGCATTTT CASSMGQMSNQPQHF
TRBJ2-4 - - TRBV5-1 TGCGCCAGCAGCCCCGACGGACAGTTAAACATTCAGTACTTC CASSPDGQLNIQYF
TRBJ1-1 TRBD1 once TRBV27 TGTGCCAGCAGGACTAGACAGGGGGGCACTGAAGCTTTCTTT CASRTRQGGTEAFF
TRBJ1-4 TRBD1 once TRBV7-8 TGTGCCAGCAGCTTCCGAGCCGGGACAGGGGGTGGTAATGAAAAACTGTTTTTT CASSFRAGTGGGNEKLFF
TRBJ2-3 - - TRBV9 TGTGCCAGCAGCGTAGACTCTAGCGCCTCCTCGGATACGCAGTATTTT CASSVDSSASSDTQYF
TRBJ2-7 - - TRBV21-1 TGTGCCAGCAGCATTCGTGAGGGACTTAGGACCTCCTACGAGCAGTACTTC CASSIREGLRTSYEQYF
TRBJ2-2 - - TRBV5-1 TGCGCCAGCAGCCTAGCTGAGAACACCGGGGAGCTGTTTTTT CASSLAENTGELFF
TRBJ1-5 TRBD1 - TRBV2 TGTGCCAGCAGGGACCTGGGACAGTCTCAGCCCCAGCATTTT CASRDLGQSQPQHF
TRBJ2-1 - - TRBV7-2 TGTGCCAGCAGCTCCCGCCGGGGCTCCTACAATGAGCAGTTCTTC CASSSRRGSYNEQFF
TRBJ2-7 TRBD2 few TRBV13 TGTGCCAGCAGCTCGAACCTAGCGGTCTCCTACGAGCAGTACTTC CASSSNLAVSYEQYF
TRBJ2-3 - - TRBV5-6 TGTGCCAGCAGCTTGCCCTCCCCGGATACGCAGTATTTT CASSLPSPDTQYF
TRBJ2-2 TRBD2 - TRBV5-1 TGCGCCAGCAGCTTGGCCGGGGGGGGCGCCCCCGGGGAGCTGTTTTTT CASSLAGGGAPGELFF
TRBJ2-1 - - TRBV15 TGTGCCACCCTAGGGAGCAGGGGTCCCTACAATGAGCAGTTCTTC CATLGSRGPYNEQFF
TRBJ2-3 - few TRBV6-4 TGTGCCAGCAGTGACTCGATAGGCGGGAGCACAGATACGCAGTATTTT CASSDSIGGSTDTQYF
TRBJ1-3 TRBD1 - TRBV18 TGTGCCAGCTCACCTGACAGGGGCTCTGGAAACACCATATATTTT CASSPDRGSGNTIYF